This T cell receptor beta chain was sequenced for a study of beta chain features in type 1 diabetes. This clone occurred many times. Its antigen is as yet unknown. Each donor gave one heparinised blood draw averaging about 100 mL. The CDR3 loop spans 14 amino acids. In germline, CDR1 is MGHRA, CDR2 YSYEKL. The V end lost 6 bases, the J end lost 3 bases, and 14 bases lay between the germline ends. Every bit of the isolated RNA underwent reverse transcription, so sequencing read expressed TCRB transcripts. This table comes from immunoSEQ multiplex PCR, and its TCRdb copy is limited to in-frame clones, with some not included. The data contain around 140,000 clones, around 13% of them seen just once; the ten biggest clones take up 1.3%. Study-wide points: Shorter TCRB CDR3s, moderately but significantly so, were found in Type 1 diabetes patients in all four CD4+ subsets. It was among patients, rather than healthy donors, that naive, central memory and Treg TCRB repertoires appeared more similar.

This TCR came from a man aged 18 to 30 with type 1 diabetes. The sample was central memory CD4+ T cells from blood. The chain recombines TRBV4-1 with TRBJ1-2; D remains ambiguous. The CDR3 here is CASRLREADYGYTF. CDR3 nucleotide sequence: TGCGCCAGCAGACTTAGGGAGGCTGACTATGGCTACACCTTC.